Below, 21 T cell receptor beta chains from the same sample are listed, as sequenced in a study of blood T cell repertoires in COVID-19. The table came from immunoSEQ multiplex PCR; TCRdb's copy has only in-frame clones and leaves some out. The table has about 210,000 clones, approximately 82% seen once. Sample: peripheral blood. The origin of the receptors is a woman aged 45-65 years with acute or convalescent COVID-19.

This clone appeared once. The chain uses TRBV5-8 and TRBJ1-3, with TRBD1 matching over 9 bases. Germline V gene lookup returns CDR1 SGHTS and CDR2 YDEGEE. V gave up 3 bases and J gave up 2 bases; unmatched junction bases: 0. The CDR3 loop spans 14 amino acids. CDR3 protein: CASSWDRAGNTIYF. The CDR3, as DNA: TGTGCCAGCAGCTGGGACAGGGCTGGAAACACCATATATTTT.

Concerning this clone: Other DNA variants within this sample encode the same CDR3. The chain recombines TRBV30 with TRBJ1-1; 10 bases match TRBD1. The CDR3 runs 13 residues. Germline lookup yields CDR1 GTSNPN and CDR2 SVGIG (reference sequence). Trimming took 5 bases from V and 4 from J; bases not matched to a gene: 4. CDR3 loop: CAWQRTGGTEAFF. For the CDR3, the DNA is TGTGCCTGGCAACGGACAGGGGGCACTGAAGCTTTCTTT.

The chain combines TRBV5-4 with TRBJ1-5; a possible D gene is TRBD1 (5 bases). Trimming pared 2 bases from V and 11 bases from J, leaving 17 bases between. CDR1 is SGHNT, CDR2 YYREEE, per germline (reference sequence). CDR3 size: 14 residues. The chain's CDR3 is CASSFGGSAGAQHF. CDR3 nucleotide sequence: TGTGCCAGCAGCTTCGGGGGGTCGGCTGGCGCCCAGCATTTT.

The V gene is TRBV27, the J gene TRBJ2-5; the D gene is possibly TRBD2 (6 bases). CDR3 length equals 16 residues. From germline, CDR1 is MNHEY and CDR2 SMNVEV (reference sequence). V lost 5 bases to trimming and J lost 4 bases, with 20 bases between them. This CDR3 is CASSAEGTPTLETQYF. DNA for the CDR3: TGTGCCAGCAGTGCGGAGGGTACTCCTACACTAGAGACCCAGTACTTC.

A few counts support this clone. The rearrangement joins TRBV25-1 to TRBJ2-7; possibly TRBD2 for D (5 bases). The V end lost 2 bases, the J end lost 1 base, and 9 bases lay between the germline ends. Germline loops: CDR1 MGHDK, CDR2 SYGVNS. This CDR3 contains 14 residues. The CDR3 DNA sequence: TGTGCCAGCAGTGAACTGGACTGGTCCTACGAGCAGTACTTC. Its protein product is CASSELDWSYEQYF.

The rearrangement links TRBV28 to TRBJ2-5; the match to TRBD2 covers 9 bases. Per germline, CDR1 MDHEN and CDR2 SYDVKM. The CDR3 totals 14 residues. Trimming cost V 5 bases and J 3 bases; bases outside gene matches: 4. CDR3 residues: CASSPIAGEETQYF. DNA for the CDR3: TGTGCCAGCAGTCCCATAGCGGGGGAAGAGACCCAGTACTTC. Drawing the rest from reference TRBV28 and TRBJ2-5, the complete variable domain is DVKVTQSSRYLVKRTGEKVFLECVQDMDHENMFWYRQDPGLGLRLIYFSYDVKMKEKGDIPEGYSVSREKKERFSLILESASTNQTSMYLCASSPIAGEETQYFGPGTRLLVL.

This clone was seen a single time. The chain recombines TRBV11-2 with TRBJ1-1; TRBD1 matches 8 bases. The CDR3 consists of 14 residues. Trimming removed 5 bases from V and 4 bases from J; junction bases left unmatched: 6. The germline CDR1 and CDR2 sequences are SGHAT and FQNNGV. As DNA, the CDR3 is TGTGCCAGCAGCATGCAGGGGGCCGGCACTGAAGCTTTCTTT. This gives the protein CASSMQGAGTEAFF.

The V and J genes are TRBV12-3 or TRBV12-4 and TRBJ1-1; D unclear. Trimming stripped 6 bases from V and 1 base from J, with 9 bases between. This CDR3 comprises 13 residues. CDR3 coding DNA: TGTGCCAGCAGCCTACAGAAGAACACTGAAGCTTTCTTT. Residues: CASSLQKNTEAFF.

V usage is TRBV5-4 and J usage is TRBJ2-3; 10 bases are a match to TRBD2. CDR3 length: 15 amino acids. V lost 4 bases, J lost 5 bases, and 7 bases stayed unmatched. Germline V lookup: CDR1 SGHNT, CDR2 YYREEE (reference sequence). As DNA, the CDR3 is TGTGCCAGCAGCCTCAGCGGGAGGGCCGGAGATACGCAGTATTTT. This gives the protein CASSLSGRAGDTQYF.

The CDR3 protein is CASSPYTGRSPDTQYF. The CDR3 nucleotides read TGTGCCAGCAGCCCCTATACCGGGAGGAGCCCAGATACGCAGTATTTT. This sequence joins TRBV28 and TRBJ2-3; 7 positions agree with TRBD2. Germline values: CDR1 MDHEN, CDR2 SYDVKM. The CDR3 has 16 residues. The V and J ends lost 6 bases and 4 bases, in that order; junction bases with no gene match: 13.

The chain is built from TRBV7-2 and TRBJ2-1; TRBD1 agrees at 9 bases. The CDR3 contains 16 residues. The V gene's germline CDR1 is SGHTA and CDR2 FQGNSA. Trimming removed 1 base from V and 4 bases from J; junction bases left unmatched: 5. Here the CDR3 reads CASSLDFGQGYNEQFF. CDR3 coding DNA: TGTGCCAGCAGCTTAGACTTCGGACAGGGGTACAATGAGCAGTTCTTC.

The genes are TRBV3-1 (or the pseudogene TRBV3-2) and TRBJ2-5; tentatively, D is TRBD2 (5 bases). CDR3 length: 14 amino acids. CDR1 is LGHDT, CDR2 YNNKEL, per germline (reference sequence). V was shortened by 6 bases and J by 2 bases, with 13 bases between the two germline ends. CDR3 nucleotide sequence: TGTGCCAGCAGTTTGAGGGCGGAACAAGAGACCCAGTACTTC. As protein: CASSLRAEQETQYF.

The V call is TRBV14, the J call TRBJ1-2, with D perhaps TRBD1 (5 bases). Germline V gives CDR1 SGHDN, CDR2 FVKESK. CDR3 length equals 14 residues. The V end was cut by 0 bases, the J end by 3 bases, with 8 bases between. CDR3 DNA: TGTGCCAGCAGCCAAGAAAAGGGGTACTATGGCTACACCTTC. It yields the protein CASSQEKGYYGYTF.

This clone was recorded once. This chain links TRBV4-1 with TRBJ2-3, with TRBD2 identical over 8 bases. The CDR3 is 17 residues long. J was trimmed by 8 bases and V by 0 bases; bases with no gene match: 13. Germline V gene data show CDR1 as MGHRA and CDR2 as YSYEKL. The CDR3 DNA follows: TGCGCCAGCAGCCAAGAATTCGGGAGGGCCTCAAGCGGTACGCAGTATTTT. Translating gives CASSQEFGRASSGTQYF.

The chain recombines TRBV10-3 with TRBJ1-1, with D unresolved. Trimming left V 6 bases short and J 8 bases short, with 16 bases between. Germline CDR1 and CDR2: ENHRY and SYGVKD. The CDR3 runs to 13 residues. The CDR3 DNA reads as TGTGCCATCAGCGATACACCCCCGAGGGAAGCTTTCTTT. Protein: CAISDTPPREAFF.

This chain joins TRBV27 and TRBJ2-2, with 14 bases identical to TRBD2. The V gene end was trimmed by 5 bases and the J gene end by 2 bases; junction bases not matched to a gene: 10. Germline CDR1 and CDR2: MNHEY and SMNVEV (reference sequence). CDR3 length: 19 amino acids. The CDR3 reads CASSEGLAGASINTGELFF. The CDR3 DNA sequence: TGTGCCAGCAGTGAGGGACTAGCGGGAGCTAGTATAAACACCGGGGAGCTGTTTTTT.

The CDR3 coding sequence is TGCAGCGCCTCCGGCGCCAGGGAGGACTCCTACGAGCAGTACTTC. Translating it yields CSASGAREDSYEQYF. The chain joins TRBV29-1 to TRBJ2-7; weak D call: TRBD2 (6 bases). This CDR3 is 15 amino acids long. Germline CDR1 and CDR2: SQVTM and ANQGSEA. V was trimmed by 7 bases and J by 0 bases, leaving 19 bases between them.

V and J are TRBV3-1 (or the pseudogene TRBV3-2) and TRBJ2-7; 9 bases are shared with TRBD2. CDR1 is LGHDT and CDR2 is YNNKEL in the germline V gene (reference sequence). This CDR3 spans 14 amino acids. The trim removed 3 bases at V and 2 bases at J, leaving 2 bases unmatched. CDR3 sequence reads: CASSQTSGAYEQYF. CDR3 bases: TGTGCCAGCAGCCAGACTAGCGGAGCCTACGAGCAGTACTTC.

The gene calls are TRBV6-6 and TRBJ1-1; TRBD1 agrees at 7 bases. V was clipped by 7 bases and J by 0 bases; unmatched bases: 5. This CDR3 has 14 residues. The V gene's germline CDR1 is MNHNY and CDR2 SVGAGI (reference sequence). The CDR3 DNA is TGTGCCAGCATCGCCGGGACAGTGAACACTGAAGCTTTCTTT. This codes for CASIAGTVNTEAFF.

This clone was observed a handful of times. The chain joins TRBV29-1 to TRBJ2-7; 9 bases match TRBD1. CDR3 length: 14 residues. The J segment lost 5 bases and the V segment lost 1 base, leaving 6 bases of the junction unmatched. Germline V gene data show CDR1 as SQVTM and CDR2 as ANQGSEA. Here the CDR3 reads CSVEVGQGPHEQYF. In DNA, the CDR3 is TGCAGCGTTGAAGTGGGACAGGGCCCCCACGAGCAGTACTTC.

The chain recombines TRBV4-2 with TRBJ2-5; possibly TRBD1 for D (5 bases). Germline values: CDR1 LGHNA, CDR2 YNFKEQ. The CDR3 has 13 residues. V dropped 5 bases and J dropped 3 bases, with 10 bases sitting between them. Written as DNA, the CDR3 is TGTGCCAGCAGCGGCCGGACAAAAGAGACCCAGTACTTC. Its protein is CASSGRTKETQYF.